The present T cell receptor (beta chain) was sequenced within a study of low-dose radiotherapy and immunotherapy resistance in tumors. In the study overall: Doses of 0.5 Gy per fraction every 2 weeks, totaling 6.5 Gy, went to Cohort 1. Every six weeks patients received intravenous ipilimumab 1 mg/kg, and every two weeks they received intravenous nivolumab 240 mg.

CDR3 length: 14 amino acids. Trimming took 3 bases from V and 5 from J, leaving 14 bases between them. Time point of the sample: after trial treatment. Noted treatment: LDRT plus nivolumab, ipilimumab, low-dose cyclophosphamide and aspirin (RACIN trial). All of the donors were given nivolumab, ipilimumab, aspirin, low-dose cyclophosphamide and low-dose radiotherapy as part of RACIN, a single-arm trial. Eligibility required advanced solid tumors lacking tumor-infiltrating lymphocytes. Alpha and beta chains were covered, as first-strand cDNA relied on TRAV- and TRBV-specific primers. The PCR that amplified TCRs ran for about 20 cycles, relying on a constant-region primer and a V-primer adapter. TCRdb re-analysed the reads in MiXCR, keeping a single row per CDR3 protein. The profile shows more than 70,000 distinct CDR3 sequences, 20% to 25% of them singletons. Ten or more counts support this clonotype.

The chain recombines TRBV12-3 or TRBV12-4 with TRBJ2-7; TRBD2 might be the D (7 bases). This material consisted of PBMCs, taken after low-dose radiotherapy plus immunotherapy. This receptor was taken from a female donor with ovarian cancer. The CDR3 coding sequence is TGTGCCAGCAGTTTCGGGGGGAGGGACAACGAGCAGTACTTC. Amino acid sequence: CASSFGGRDNEQYF.